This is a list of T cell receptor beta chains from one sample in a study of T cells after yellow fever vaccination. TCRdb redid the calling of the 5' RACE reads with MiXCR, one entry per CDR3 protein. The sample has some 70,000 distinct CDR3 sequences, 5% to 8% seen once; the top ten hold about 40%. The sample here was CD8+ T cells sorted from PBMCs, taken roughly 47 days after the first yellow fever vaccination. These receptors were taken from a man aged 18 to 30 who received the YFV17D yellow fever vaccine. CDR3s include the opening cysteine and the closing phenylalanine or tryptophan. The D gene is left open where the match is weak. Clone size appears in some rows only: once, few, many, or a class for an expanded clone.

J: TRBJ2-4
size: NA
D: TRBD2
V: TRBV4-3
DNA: TGCGCCAGCTCAGCCGGGGGGGCCAAAAACATTCAGTACTTC
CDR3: CASSAGGAKNIQYF

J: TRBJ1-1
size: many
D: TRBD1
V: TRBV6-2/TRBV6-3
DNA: TGTGCCAGCAGTTTCGACAGGGAAAACACTGAAGCTTTCTTT
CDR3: CASSFDRENTEAFF

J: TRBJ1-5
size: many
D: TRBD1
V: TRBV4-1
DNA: TGCGCCAGCAGCCGGGGACAGGGGGTGAATCAGCCCCAGCATTTT
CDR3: CASSRGQGVNQPQHF

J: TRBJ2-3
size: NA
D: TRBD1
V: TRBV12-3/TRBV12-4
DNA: TGTGCCAGCTCCAAGGACAGGCGAGAAGTAGGGAACACAGATACGCAGTATTTT
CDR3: CASSKDRREVGNTDTQYF

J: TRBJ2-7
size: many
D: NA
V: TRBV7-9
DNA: TGTGCCAGCAGCTTAATTGGTCGGGGTCCTTCCTACGAGCAGTACTTC
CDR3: CASSLIGRGPSYEQYF

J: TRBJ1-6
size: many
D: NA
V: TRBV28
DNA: TGTGCCAGCAGTTTAGGGAATTCACCCCTCCACTTT
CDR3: CASSLGNSPLHF

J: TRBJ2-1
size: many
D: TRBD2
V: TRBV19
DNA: TGTGCCAGTCGACTAGCGGGGGGCTACAATGAGCAGTTCTTC
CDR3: CASRLAGGYNEQFF

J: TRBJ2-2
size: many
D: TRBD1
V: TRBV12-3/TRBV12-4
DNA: TGTGCCAGCAGCTTAGACAGGGCGAGCACCGGGGAGCTGTTTTTT
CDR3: CASSLDRASTGELFF

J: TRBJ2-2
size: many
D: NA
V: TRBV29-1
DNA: TGCAGCGTCGGACAGTTAGGGACCGGGGAGCTGTTTTTT
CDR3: CSVGQLGTGELFF

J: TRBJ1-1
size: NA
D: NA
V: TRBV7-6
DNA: TGTGCCAGCAGTTACGCGCCCCTTAACACTGAAGCTTTCTTT
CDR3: CASSYAPLNTEAFF

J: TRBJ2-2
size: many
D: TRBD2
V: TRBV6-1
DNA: TGTGCCAGCAGTGAGGAGGCTAGCGGTAACACCGGGGAGCTGTTTTTT
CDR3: CASSEEASGNTGELFF

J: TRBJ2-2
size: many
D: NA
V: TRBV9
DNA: TGTGCCAGCAGCGTAGCTTTCGGGGTAGCCGGGGAGCTGTTTTTT
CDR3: CASSVAFGVAGELFF

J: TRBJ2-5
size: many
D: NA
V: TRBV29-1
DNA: TGCAGCGTTAGGGATCCAGAGACCCAGTACTTC
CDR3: CSVRDPETQYF

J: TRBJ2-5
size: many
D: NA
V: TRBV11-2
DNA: TGTGCCAGTACGGGACTGCTGTACCAAGAGACCCAGTACTTC
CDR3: CASTGLLYQETQYF

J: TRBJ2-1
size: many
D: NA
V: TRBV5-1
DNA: TGCGCCAGCAGCTTGAGGTCCTCCAATGAGCAGTTCTTC
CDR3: CASSLRSSNEQFF

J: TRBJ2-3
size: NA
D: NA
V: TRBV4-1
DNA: TGCGCCAGCAGCCGCTCGACGGCAAGCACTAGCACAGATACGCAGTATTTT
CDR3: CASSRSTASTSTDTQYF

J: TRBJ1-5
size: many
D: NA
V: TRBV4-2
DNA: TGTGCCAGCAGCCATGCCTTTGGTCAGCCCCAGCATTTT
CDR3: CASSHAFGQPQHF

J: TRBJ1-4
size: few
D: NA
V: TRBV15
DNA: TGTGCCACCAGCACTCAGGGGACTAATGAAAAACTGTTTTTT
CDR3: CATSTQGTNEKLFF

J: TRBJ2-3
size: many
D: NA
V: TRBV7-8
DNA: TGTGCCAGCAGCTTATCGGAGGAGACATCCCTCGGGGGTTGGACAGATACGCAGTATTTT
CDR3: CASSLSEETSLGGWTDTQYF

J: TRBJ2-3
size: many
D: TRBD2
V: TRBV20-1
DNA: TGCAGTGCTAGAGATGGGACTAGCGGGGGGACAGATACGCAGTATTTT
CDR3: CSARDGTSGGTDTQYF